This entry lists 8 T cell receptor beta chains sequenced from one sample in a study of CD8 T cells in ankylosing spondylitis. Their antigen targets remain unknown. Study findings and constraints: What seemed typical of ankylosing spondylitis blood was a TCR beta motif built from about 8 highly homologous variants.

TCRdb passed the 5' RACE reads through MiXCR, listing each CDR3 protein once. The data hold about 510,000 distinct CDR3 sequences, with approximately 5.3% observed a single time. The sample comprised blood, either unsorted or a sorted T cell fraction (not recorded which). The receptors here all came from a male donor with ankylosing spondylitis.

In its sample, this clonotype was seen many times. J is TRBJ2-4 and V is TRBV7-9; 12 nucleotides match TRBD2. Germline CDR1 SEHNR, CDR2 FQNEAQ (reference sequence). V lost 5 bases and J lost 16; bases outside the gene matches: 9. The CDR3 sequence is 13 residues long. In nucleotides, the CDR3 is TGTGCCAGCAGCATGCCTACTAGCGGGGGGCCTTACTTC. This sequence encodes CASSMPTSGGPYF.

The V gene is TRBV5-1, the J gene TRBJ2-3, with 12 bases identical to TRBD2. This CDR3 is built from 15 residues. V trimming: 6 bases; J trimming: 6 bases; junction bases outside the gene matches: 8. The germline V gene encodes CDR1 SGHRS and CDR2 YFSETQ. CDR3 coding DNA: TGCGCCAGCACCTCTGGACTAGCGGGGTTTGATACGCAGTATTTT. Amino acids: CASTSGLAGFDTQYF.

The chain has TRBV6-2 or TRBV6-3 and TRBJ1-2; D call uncertain. The CDR3 is 15 residues long. Germline V CDR1 and CDR2: MNHEY, SVGEGT. The germline V and J ends were trimmed by 3 bases and 0 bases, with 11 bases remaining between them. CDR3 sequence: CASSYLRTANYGYTF. The CDR3 nucleotides are TGTGCCAGCAGTTATCTAAGGACGGCTAACTATGGCTACACCTTC.

This clonotype was counted ten times or more. The rearrangement links TRBV20-1 to TRBJ2-1; 11 bases map to TRBD2. Germline V gene sequence: CDR1 DFQATT, CDR2 SNEGSKA (reference sequence). The CDR3 has 17 amino acids. V was pared by 0 bases and J by 4 bases, with 8 bases of the junction left unmatched. CDR3 loop: CSARDLLAGGLYNEQFF. The CDR3 DNA is TGCAGTGCTAGAGATCTCCTAGCGGGGGGACTTTACAATGAGCAGTTCTTC.

The genes are TRBV6-1 and TRBJ2-1; weak D call: TRBD1 (5 bases). V was shortened by 6 bases and J by 5 bases, with 20 bases between the two germline ends. The CDR3 loop spans 16 amino acids. Germline V gene sequence: CDR1 MNHNS, CDR2 SASEGT. The DNA of the CDR3 is TGTGCCAGCAGATCCAGTGGGGCGCGTTATCACAATGAGCAGTTCTTC. Translation: CASRSSGARYHNEQFF.

This chain links TRBV7-9 with TRBJ2-4; D unresolved. V lost 1 base, J lost 6 bases, and 16 bases lay in between. This CDR3 is built from 16 residues. The V gene's germline CDR1 is SEHNR and CDR2 FQNEAQ (reference sequence). The CDR3 nucleotides are TGTGCCAGCAGCTTAGGCCCCCGGGCCTTGGGAAACATTCAGTACTTC. Encoded protein: CASSLGPRALGNIQYF.

This clonotype was found a few times. The chain recombines TRBV7-2 with TRBJ2-2, with a possible D match to TRBD2 (5 bases). CDR1 and CDR2 (germline): SGHTA, FQGNSA. The germline V and J ends were trimmed by 3 bases and 2 bases, with 10 bases remaining between them. This CDR3 is 15 amino acids long. As DNA, the CDR3 is TGTGCCAGCAGCTTTTTCGGGGTTAACACCGGGGAGCTGTTTTTT. Encoded protein: CASSFFGVNTGELFF.

This clonotype has a count of ten or more. The chain employs TRBV12-3 or TRBV12-4 and TRBJ1-5; a weak D match, TRBD1 (6 bases). Trimming removed 7 bases from V and 5 bases from J, with 15 bases in between. The CDR3 extends over 14 amino acids. CDR3 coding DNA: TGTGCCAGCACCTCGGGGGGGGGCTATCAGCCCCAGCATTTT. Translating gives CASTSGGGYQPQHF.